The clone carrying this T cell receptor (beta chain) was observed a handful of times. The data stem from a study of T-cell reconstitution after alpha-beta-depleted transplantation in children. The authors prepared the TCRbeta library with unique molecular identifiers. TCRdb called the PCR reads again in MiXCR, with one record for every CDR3 protein. The sample has fewer than 700,000 distinct CDR3 sequences, around 13% seen once. CDR3 length equals 16 residues. Germline V CDR1 and CDR2: MDHEN, SYDVKM. V was shortened by 4 bases and J by 6 bases, with 18 bases between the two germline ends. This sample comprised PBMCs, mostly from graft donor cells, obtained 360 days after TCRalphabeta/CD19-depleted stem cell transplant. The chain combines TRBV28 with TRBJ2-2; TRBD2 is a possible D gene (5 bases). This TCR was sampled from a male patient between 5 and 17 years old who had a stem cell transplant for acute myeloid leukemia, so the T cells may come from the graft donor. The CDR3 sequence is CASSSGQLGGAGELFF. CDR3 DNA sequence: TGTGCCAGCAGTTCGGGCCAACTAGGAGGCGCCGGGGAGCTGTTTTTT.